The rows below give T cell receptor beta chains drawn from one sample of a study of blood T cell repertoires in COVID-19. Method: immunoSEQ multiplex PCR; TCRdb's copy keeps in-frame clones and lacks some. The sample lists about 420,000 clones, roughly 90% occurring once. The sequenced material came from peripheral blood. The receptors derive from a man aged 18 to 35 with COVID-19, enrolled during active disease. CDR3s include the opening cysteine and the closing phenylalanine or tryptophan. A D gene is named only where the DNA matches it firmly. Where a row states a size, it is once, few, many or the class of an expanded clone; other rows omit it.

d_gene: NA; abundance: NA; v_gene: TRBV3-1/TRBV3-2; j_gene: TRBJ1-3; CDR3nt: TGTGCCAGCAGCCCACAGAGCTCTGGAAACACCATATATTTT; CDR3aa: CASSPQSSGNTIYF
d_gene: TRBD1; abundance: NA; v_gene: TRBV5-1; j_gene: TRBJ2-7; CDR3nt: TGCGCCAGCAGGTTTAGGGGGAGTTCAGGACAGGGGGCCGAGGAGCAGTACTTC; CDR3aa: CASRFRGSSGQGAEEQYF
d_gene: NA; abundance: NA; v_gene: TRBV28; j_gene: TRBJ2-3; CDR3nt: TGTGCCAGCCCTAGCGGCACAGATACGCAGTATTTT; CDR3aa: CASPSGTDTQYF
d_gene: NA; abundance: NA; v_gene: TRBV12-2; j_gene: TRBJ2-7; CDR3nt: TGTGCAAGTCGCTTAGAAAGCGGGGGCTCCTACGAGCAGTACTTC; CDR3aa: CASRLESGGSYEQYF
d_gene: TRBD1; abundance: NA; v_gene: TRBV27; j_gene: TRBJ1-2; CDR3nt: TGTGCCAGCAGTAATACAGGGGAGTACGGCTACACCTTC; CDR3aa: CASSNTGEYGYTF
d_gene: TRBD1; abundance: NA; v_gene: TRBV27; j_gene: TRBJ1-1; CDR3nt: TGTGCCAGCAGTTCGACAGGGGGCGTAGCTTTCTTT; CDR3aa: CASSSTGGVAFF
d_gene: NA; abundance: NA; v_gene: TRBV4-2; j_gene: TRBJ1-3; CDR3nt: TGTGCCAGCAGCCAAGCTGGCGGGGGGGCTGGAAACACCATATATTTT; CDR3aa: CASSQAGGGAGNTIYF
d_gene: NA; abundance: NA; v_gene: TRBV9; j_gene: TRBJ2-3; CDR3nt: TGTGCCAGCAGCAAAACTAGCACAGATACGCAGTATTTT; CDR3aa: CASSKTSTDTQYF
d_gene: NA; abundance: NA; v_gene: TRBV5-8; j_gene: TRBJ2-7; CDR3nt: TGTGCCAGCAGCTTTACCGGGACACCTTCTTGGGACGAGCAGTACTTC; CDR3aa: CASSFTGTPSWDEQYF
d_gene: TRBD1; abundance: NA; v_gene: TRBV19; j_gene: TRBJ1-2; CDR3nt: TGTGCCAGTAGTATAGTGGCAGGGGGCGGCTACACCTTC; CDR3aa: CASSIVAGGGYTF
d_gene: TRBD2; abundance: once; v_gene: TRBV2; j_gene: TRBJ2-5; CDR3nt: TGTGCCAGCAGTGGACCCGGGACTAGCGCTGAGACCCAGTACTTC; CDR3aa: CASSGPGTSAETQYF
d_gene: NA; abundance: NA; v_gene: TRBV7-9; j_gene: TRBJ1-4; CDR3nt: TGTGCCAGCAGCTTAGGAGACAGGTGGAATGAAAAACTGTTTTTT; CDR3aa: CASSLGDRWNEKLFF
d_gene: NA; abundance: NA; v_gene: TRBV14; j_gene: TRBJ2-7; CDR3nt: TGTGCCAGCAGCCAAGTACTCGACTACGAGCAGTACTTC; CDR3aa: CASSQVLDYEQYF
d_gene: NA; abundance: NA; v_gene: TRBV29-1; j_gene: TRBJ2-3; CDR3nt: TGCAGCGTTGGTGGGGCGACAGATACGCAGTATTTT; CDR3aa: CSVGGATDTQYF
d_gene: NA; abundance: NA; v_gene: TRBV4-1; j_gene: TRBJ1-1; CDR3nt: TGCGCCAGCAGCCAAGATGGGGGTCGGCGGGGGAACACTGAAGCTTTCTTT; CDR3aa: CASSQDGGRRGNTEAFF
d_gene: TRBD1; abundance: NA; v_gene: TRBV11-2; j_gene: TRBJ2-7; CDR3nt: TGTGCCAGCAGCTTAGAGGACAGGGGGGAATACGAGCAGTACTTC; CDR3aa: CASSLEDRGEYEQYF
d_gene: TRBD1; abundance: NA; v_gene: TRBV19; j_gene: TRBJ1-1; CDR3nt: TGTGCCAGTAGTATAGGGAGGACAGGGAACACTGAAGCTTTCTTT; CDR3aa: CASSIGRTGNTEAFF
d_gene: TRBD2; abundance: NA; v_gene: TRBV18; j_gene: TRBJ2-1; CDR3nt: TGTGCCAGCTCACCTCCTGGGGGGGGGACGGAGTTCTTC; CDR3aa: CASSPPGGGTEFF
d_gene: NA; abundance: NA; v_gene: TRBV6-5; j_gene: TRBJ2-7; CDR3nt: TGTGCCAGCAGGACAGTTACCTACGAGCAGTACTTC; CDR3aa: CASRTVTYEQYF
d_gene: NA; abundance: once; v_gene: TRBV5-1; j_gene: TRBJ2-3; CDR3nt: TGCGCCAGCAGCCTTGCCGCGCGGGTAACAACAGATACGCAGTATTTT; CDR3aa: CASSLAARVTTDTQYF
d_gene: TRBD2; abundance: NA; v_gene: TRBV7-9; j_gene: TRBJ2-5; CDR3nt: TGTGCCAGCATCGGCGGACTAGCGGGGGACGGAGAGACCCAGTACTTC; CDR3aa: CASIGGLAGDGETQYF
d_gene: NA; abundance: NA; v_gene: TRBV7-9; j_gene: TRBJ1-6; CDR3nt: TGTGCCAGCAGCTTAGATCCGAATTCACCCCTCCACTTT; CDR3aa: CASSLDPNSPLHF
d_gene: TRBD1; abundance: NA; v_gene: TRBV19; j_gene: TRBJ1-2; CDR3nt: TGTGCCAGTAGTATCTGGGGGACAGGGATAGGCTACACCTTC; CDR3aa: CASSIWGTGIGYTF
d_gene: TRBD2; abundance: NA; v_gene: TRBV7-3; j_gene: TRBJ2-3; CDR3nt: TGTGCCAGCAGCTTAACCGGGAGGGCCTTAGATACGCAGTATTTT; CDR3aa: CASSLTGRALDTQYF
d_gene: TRBD2; abundance: NA; v_gene: TRBV3-1/TRBV3-2; j_gene: TRBJ2-7; CDR3nt: TGTGCCAGCAGCCCCCAGGCCCGGGGGGGATACGAGCAGTACTTC; CDR3aa: CASSPQARGGYEQYF
d_gene: TRBD1; abundance: NA; v_gene: TRBV6-5; j_gene: TRBJ2-7; CDR3nt: TGTGCCAGCAGAGGCCTAGGTACAGGGGAATACGAGCAGTACTTC; CDR3aa: CASRGLGTGEYEQYF
d_gene: NA; abundance: NA; v_gene: TRBV3-1/TRBV3-2; j_gene: TRBJ2-2; CDR3nt: TGTGCCAGCAGCCAACAAGAGATCACCGGGGAGCTGTTTTTT; CDR3aa: CASSQQEITGELFF
d_gene: TRBD1; abundance: NA; v_gene: TRBV19; j_gene: TRBJ1-6; CDR3nt: TGTGCCAGTAGAAGGGGACAGGGCCCAAATTCACCCCTCCACTTT; CDR3aa: CASRRGQGPNSPLHF
d_gene: TRBD2; abundance: NA; v_gene: TRBV7-9; j_gene: TRBJ2-5; CDR3nt: TGTGCCAGCAGCTTAGTTTACGGGACTAGCGGTGAGACCCAGTACTTC; CDR3aa: CASSLVYGTSGETQYF
d_gene: TRBD1; abundance: once; v_gene: TRBV9; j_gene: TRBJ1-4; CDR3nt: TGTGCCAGCAGCTCCCGGACAGGGGCGAACGAAAAACTGTTTTTT; CDR3aa: CASSSRTGANEKLFF